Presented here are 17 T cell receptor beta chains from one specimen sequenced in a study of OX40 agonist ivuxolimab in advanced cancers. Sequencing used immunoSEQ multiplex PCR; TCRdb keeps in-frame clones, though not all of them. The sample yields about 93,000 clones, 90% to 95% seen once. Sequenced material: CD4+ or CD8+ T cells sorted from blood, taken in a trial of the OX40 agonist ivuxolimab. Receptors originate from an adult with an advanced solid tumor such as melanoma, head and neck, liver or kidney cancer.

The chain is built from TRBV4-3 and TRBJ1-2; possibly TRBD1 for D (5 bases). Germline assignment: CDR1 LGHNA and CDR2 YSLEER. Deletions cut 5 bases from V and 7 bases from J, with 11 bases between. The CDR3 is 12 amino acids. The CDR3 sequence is CASSWGLGGYTF. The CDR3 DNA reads TGCGCCAGCAGCTGGGGCCTTGGTGGCTACACCTTC.

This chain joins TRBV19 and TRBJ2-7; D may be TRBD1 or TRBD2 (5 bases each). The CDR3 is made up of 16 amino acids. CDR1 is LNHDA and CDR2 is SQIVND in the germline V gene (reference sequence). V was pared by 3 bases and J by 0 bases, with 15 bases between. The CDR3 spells CASSMLGPHGSYEQYF. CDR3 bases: TGTGCCAGTAGTATGCTGGGACCTCATGGCTCCTACGAGCAGTACTTC.

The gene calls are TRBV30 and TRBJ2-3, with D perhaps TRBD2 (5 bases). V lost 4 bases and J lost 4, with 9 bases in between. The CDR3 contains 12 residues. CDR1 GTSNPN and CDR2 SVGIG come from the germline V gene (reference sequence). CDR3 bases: TGTGCCTGGACGCTAGCCGCAGATACGCAGTATTTT. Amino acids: CAWTLAADTQYF.

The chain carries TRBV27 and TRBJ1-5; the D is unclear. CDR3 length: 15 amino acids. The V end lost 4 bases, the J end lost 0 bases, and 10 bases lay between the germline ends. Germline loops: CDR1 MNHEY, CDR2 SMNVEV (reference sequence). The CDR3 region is CASSSNWFSNQPQHF. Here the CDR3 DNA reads TGTGCCAGCAGTTCGAATTGGTTTAGCAATCAGCCCCAGCATTTT.

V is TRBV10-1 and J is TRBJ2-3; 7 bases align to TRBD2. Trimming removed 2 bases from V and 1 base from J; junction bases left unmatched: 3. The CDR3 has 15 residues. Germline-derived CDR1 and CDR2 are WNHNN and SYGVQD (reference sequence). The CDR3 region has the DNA TGCGCCAGCAGTGAGCTTCGGGAGGGCACAGATACGCAGTATTTT. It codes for CASSELREGTDTQYF.

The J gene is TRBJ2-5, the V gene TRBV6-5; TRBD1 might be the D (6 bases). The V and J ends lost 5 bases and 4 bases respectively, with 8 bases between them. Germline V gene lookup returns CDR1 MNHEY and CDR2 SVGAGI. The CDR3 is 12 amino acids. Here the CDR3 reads CASSLQGETQYF. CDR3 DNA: TGTGCCAGCAGTCTACAGGGAGAGACCCAGTACTTC.

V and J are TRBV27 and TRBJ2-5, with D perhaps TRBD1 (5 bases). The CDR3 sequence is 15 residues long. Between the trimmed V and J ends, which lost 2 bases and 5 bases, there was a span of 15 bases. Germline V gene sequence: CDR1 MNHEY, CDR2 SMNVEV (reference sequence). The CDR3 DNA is TGTGCCAGCAGTTTAGGCAGGGCATGGTACGAGACCCAGTACTTC. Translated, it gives CASSLGRAWYETQYF.

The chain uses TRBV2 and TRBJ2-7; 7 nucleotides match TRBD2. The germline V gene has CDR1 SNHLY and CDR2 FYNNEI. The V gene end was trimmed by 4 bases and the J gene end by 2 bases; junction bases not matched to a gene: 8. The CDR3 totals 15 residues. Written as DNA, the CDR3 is TGTGCCAGCAGTGGGATGGCTAGCGGAACCTACGAGCAGTACTTC. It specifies CASSGMASGTYEQYF.

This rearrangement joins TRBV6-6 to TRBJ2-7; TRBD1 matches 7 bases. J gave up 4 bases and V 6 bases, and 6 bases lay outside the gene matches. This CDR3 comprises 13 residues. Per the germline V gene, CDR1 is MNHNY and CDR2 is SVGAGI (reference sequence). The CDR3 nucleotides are TGTGCCAGCAGCCCCGGGACAGTTTACGAGCAGTACTTC. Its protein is CASSPGTVYEQYF.

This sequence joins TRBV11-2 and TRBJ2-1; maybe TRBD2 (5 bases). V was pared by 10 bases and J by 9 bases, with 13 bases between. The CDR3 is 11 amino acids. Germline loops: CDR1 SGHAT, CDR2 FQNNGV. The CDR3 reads CATLATGEQFF. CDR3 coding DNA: TGTGCCACCCTAGCTACGGGTGAGCAGTTCTTC.

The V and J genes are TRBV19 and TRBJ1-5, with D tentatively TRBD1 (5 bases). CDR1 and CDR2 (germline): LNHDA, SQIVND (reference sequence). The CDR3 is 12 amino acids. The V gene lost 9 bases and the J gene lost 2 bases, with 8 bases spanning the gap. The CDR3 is CASGTGNQPQHF. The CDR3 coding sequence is TGTGCCAGCGGGACCGGCAATCAGCCCCAGCATTTT. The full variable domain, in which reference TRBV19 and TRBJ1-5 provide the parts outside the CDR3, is DGGITQSPKYLFRKEGQNVTLSCEQNLNHDAMYWYRQDPGQGLRLIYYSQIVNDFQKGDIAEGYSVSREKKESFPLTVTSAQKNPTAFYLCASGTGNQPQHFGDGTRLSIL.

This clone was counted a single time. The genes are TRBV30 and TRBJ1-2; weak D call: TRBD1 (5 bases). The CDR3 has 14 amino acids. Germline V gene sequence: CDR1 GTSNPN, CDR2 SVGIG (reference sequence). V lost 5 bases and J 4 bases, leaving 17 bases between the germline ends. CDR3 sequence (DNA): TGTGCCTGGCTCAGATGGGGACGTGGCTATGGCTACACCTTC. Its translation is CAWLRWGRGYGYTF.

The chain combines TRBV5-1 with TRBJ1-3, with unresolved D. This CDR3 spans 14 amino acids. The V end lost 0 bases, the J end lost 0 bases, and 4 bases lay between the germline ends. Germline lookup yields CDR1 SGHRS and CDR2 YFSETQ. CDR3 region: CASSLEFSGNTIYF. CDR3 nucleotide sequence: TGCGCCAGCAGCTTGGAGTTCTCTGGAAACACCATATATTTT.

The chain's CDR3 is CASSLGGQGRGYTF. The CDR3 coding sequence is TGTGCCAGCAGCTTAGGAGGCCAGGGACGCGGCTACACCTTC. This rearrangement joins TRBV11-2 to TRBJ1-2; weak D call: TRBD1 (5 bases). This CDR3 spans 14 amino acids. V was pared by 1 base and J by 8 bases, with 14 bases between. Germline loops: CDR1 SGHAT, CDR2 FQNNGV.

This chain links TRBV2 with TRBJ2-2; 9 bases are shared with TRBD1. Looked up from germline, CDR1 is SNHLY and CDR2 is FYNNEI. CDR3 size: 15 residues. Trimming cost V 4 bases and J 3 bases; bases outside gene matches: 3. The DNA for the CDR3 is TGTGCCAGCAGTGGGGGGACAGGGTACACCGGGGAGCTGTTTTTT. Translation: CASSGGTGYTGELFF. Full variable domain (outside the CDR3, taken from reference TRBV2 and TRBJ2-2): EPEVTQTPSHQVTQMGQEVILRCVPISNHLYFYWYRQILGQKVEFLVSFYNNEISEKSEIFDDQFSVERPDGSNFTLKIRSTKLEDSAMYFCASSGGTGYTGELFFGEGSRLTVL.

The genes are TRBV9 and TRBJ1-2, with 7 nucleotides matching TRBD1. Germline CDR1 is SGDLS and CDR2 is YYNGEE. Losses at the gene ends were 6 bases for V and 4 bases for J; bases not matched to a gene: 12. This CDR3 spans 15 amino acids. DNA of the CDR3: TGTGCCAGCACTAGCGCAGGGGGTCCATCCTATGGCTACACCTTC. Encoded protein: CASTSAGGPSYGYTF.

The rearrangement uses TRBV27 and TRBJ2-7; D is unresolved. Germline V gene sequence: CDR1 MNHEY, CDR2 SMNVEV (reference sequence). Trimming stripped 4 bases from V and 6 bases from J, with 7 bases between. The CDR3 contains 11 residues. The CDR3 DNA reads TGTGCCAGCAGTTGGGGTTCCGAGCAGTACTTC. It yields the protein CASSWGSEQYF.